These T cell receptor beta chains were read from a single sample in a study of T cells in placental villitis. Only in-frame clones appear in the TCRdb table, and some are missing; sequencing was by immunoSEQ multiplex PCR. Among around 3,100 clones listed, 75% were seen once. Sequencing used placental tissue containing maternal and fetal cells. Receptors originate from a human patient with infectious villitis; the placental T cells may come from both mother and fetus. Both conserved end residues are part of each CDR3. Each record gives: CDR3 length, J gene, D gene, V gene, CDR3 protein, CDR3 DNA. The D gene is left open where the match is weak.

13,TRBJ2-7,NA,TRBV14,CASSQTGDYEQYF,TGTGCCAGCAGCCAGACAGGAGACTACGAGCAGTACTTC
14,TRBJ2-7,TRBD1,TRBV10-1,CASSAQQGAYEQYF,TGCGCCAGCAGTGCTCAACAGGGGGCCTACGAGCAGTACTTC
13,TRBJ1-1,NA,TRBV6-1,CASSEGRSTEAFF,TGTGCCAGCAGTGAGGGACGTAGCACTGAAGCTTTCTTT
15,TRBJ1-6,NA,TRBV2,CASSEQSSYNSPLHF,TGTGCCAGCAGTGAACAGAGCTCCTATAATTCACCCCTCCACTTT
15,TRBJ2-3,NA,TRBV24-1,CATSDTTLTGDTQYF,TGTGCCACCAGTGATACAACTTTGACAGGAGATACGCAGTATTTT
12,TRBJ2-5,NA,TRBV5-4,CASSQTQETQYF,TGTGCCAGCAGCCAGACTCAAGAGACCCAGTACTTC
13,TRBJ2-7,NA,TRBV6-1,CASSEEQAYEQYF,TGTGCCAGCAGTGAAGAACAGGCCTACGAGCAGTACTTC
16,TRBJ2-3,TRBD2,TRBV9,CASSVVPAGHTDTQYF,TGTGCCAGCAGCGTAGTTCCAGCGGGGCACACAGATACGCAGTATTTT
10,TRBJ1-2,TRBD1,TRBV29-1,CSVTGGGYTF,TGCAGCGTGACAGGGGGCGGCTACACCTTC
15,TRBJ2-1,TRBD2,TRBV7-6,CASSTSGGAGNEQFF,TGTGCCAGCAGCACTAGCGGGGGGGCCGGCAATGAGCAGTTCTTC
15,TRBJ2-5,TRBD1,TRBV5-1,CASSLIGTEEETQYF,TGCGCCAGCAGCTTGATTGGGACAGAAGAAGAGACCCAGTACTTC
14,TRBJ1-4,NA,TRBV5-6,CASSWNRVDGELFF,TGTGCCAGCAGCTGGAACAGGGTAGATGGGGAACTGTTTTTT
10,TRBJ2-7,NA,TRBV28,CASSLGEQYF,TGTGCCAGCAGTTTGGGCGAGCAGTACTTC
14,TRBJ2-1,TRBD1,TRBV3-1/TRBV3-2,CASSQRTGWDEQFF,TGTGCCAGCAGCCAACGGACAGGGTGGGATGAGCAGTTCTTC
14,TRBJ2-3,TRBD2,TRBV27,CASSFAGGTDTQYF,TGTGCCAGCAGTTTTGCGGGAGGCACAGATACGCAGTATTTT
14,TRBJ2-3,TRBD2,TRBV11-3,CASSFSGRPDTQYF,TGTGCCAGCAGCTTTAGCGGGAGACCAGATACGCAGTATTTT